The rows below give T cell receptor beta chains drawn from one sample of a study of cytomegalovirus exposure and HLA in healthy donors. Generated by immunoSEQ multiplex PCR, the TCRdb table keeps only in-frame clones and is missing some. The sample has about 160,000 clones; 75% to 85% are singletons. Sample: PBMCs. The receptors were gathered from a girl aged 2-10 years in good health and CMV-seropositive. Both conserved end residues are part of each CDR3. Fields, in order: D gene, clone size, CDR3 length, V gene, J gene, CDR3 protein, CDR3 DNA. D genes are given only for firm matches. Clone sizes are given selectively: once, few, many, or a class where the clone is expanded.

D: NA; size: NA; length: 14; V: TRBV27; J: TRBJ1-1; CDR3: CASSLARGGTEAFF; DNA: TGTGCCAGCAGTTTAGCCAGGGGAGGGACTGAAGCTTTCTTT
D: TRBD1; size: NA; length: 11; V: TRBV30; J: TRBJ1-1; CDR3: CAWSVWDRLLF; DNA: TGTGCCTGGAGTGTCTGGGACAGGCTCTTATTT
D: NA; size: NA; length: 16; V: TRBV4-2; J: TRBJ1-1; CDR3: CASSQAGGGGAPEAFF; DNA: TGTGCCAGCAGCCAAGCTGGCGGGGGAGGGGCCCCTGAAGCTTTCTTT
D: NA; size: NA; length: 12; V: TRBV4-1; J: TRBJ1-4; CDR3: CASSQEEGKLFF; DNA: TGCGCCAGCAGCCAAGAGGAGGGCAAACTGTTTTTT
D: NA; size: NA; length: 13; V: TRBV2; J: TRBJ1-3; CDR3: CASSEFERNTIYF; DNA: TGTGCCAGCAGCGAATTCGAGAGAAACACCATATATTTT
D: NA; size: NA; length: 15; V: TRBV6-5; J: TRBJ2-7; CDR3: CASSYGGGGSYEQYF; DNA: TGTGCCAGCAGTTACGGGGGGGGCGGCTCCTACGAGCAGTACTTC
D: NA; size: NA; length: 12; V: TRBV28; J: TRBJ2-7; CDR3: CASSFTGREQYF; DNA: TGTGCCAGCAGTTTTACCGGCAGGGAGCAGTACTTC
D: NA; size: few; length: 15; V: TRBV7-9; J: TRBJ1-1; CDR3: CASSWGLDPNTEAFF; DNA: TGTGCCAGCAGCTGGGGGCTTGACCCAAACACTGAAGCTTTCTTT
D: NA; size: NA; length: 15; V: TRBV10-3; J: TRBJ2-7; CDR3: CAISEDRTGYYEQYF; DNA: TGTGCCATCAGTGAGGATAGAACGGGGTACTACGAGCAGTACTTC
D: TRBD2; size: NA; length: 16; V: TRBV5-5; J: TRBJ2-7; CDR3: CASSPGGGSLSYEQYF; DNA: TGTGCCAGCAGCCCGGGCGGGGGGTCCCTCTCCTACGAGCAGTACTTC
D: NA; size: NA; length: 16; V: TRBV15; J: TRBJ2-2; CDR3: CATSRAPDRNTGELFF; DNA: TGTGCCACCAGCAGAGCCCCGGACAGAAACACCGGGGAGCTGTTTTTT
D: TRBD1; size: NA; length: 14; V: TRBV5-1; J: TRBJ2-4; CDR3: CASSEGTGDDIQYF; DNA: TGCGCCAGCAGCGAAGGGACAGGGGATGACATTCAGTACTTC
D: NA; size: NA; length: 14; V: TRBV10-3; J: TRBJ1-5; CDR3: CATDLQGSNQPQHF; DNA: TGTGCCACCGACTTACAGGGATCCAATCAGCCCCAGCATTTT
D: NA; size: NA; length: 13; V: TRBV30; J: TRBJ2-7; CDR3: CAWRPTGIYEQYF; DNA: TGTGCCTGGCGACCGACAGGAATCTACGAGCAGTACTTC
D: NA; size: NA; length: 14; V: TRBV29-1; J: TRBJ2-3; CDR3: CSVEGRQGTDTQYF; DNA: TGCAGCGTTGAAGGTCGACAGGGCACAGATACGCAGTATTTT
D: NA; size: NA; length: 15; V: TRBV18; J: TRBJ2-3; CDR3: CASLPRQGNTDTQYF; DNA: TGTGCCAGCTTACCCAGGCAGGGAAACACAGATACGCAGTATTTT
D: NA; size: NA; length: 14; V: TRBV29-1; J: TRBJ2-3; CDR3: CSVELRGSTDTQYF; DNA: TGCAGCGTTGAACTGCGGGGTAGCACAGATACGCAGTATTTT
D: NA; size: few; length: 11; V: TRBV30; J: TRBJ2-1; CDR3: CAWSPYREQFF; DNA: TGTGCCTGGAGTCCCTATCGTGAGCAGTTCTTC
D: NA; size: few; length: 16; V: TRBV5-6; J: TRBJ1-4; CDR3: CASSLFETASNEKLFF; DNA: TGTGCCAGCAGCTTATTCGAAACAGCTTCCAATGAAAAACTGTTTTTT
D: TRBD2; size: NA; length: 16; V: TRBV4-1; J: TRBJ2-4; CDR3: CASSRNSGGAKNIQYF; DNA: TGCGCCAGCAGCCGGAACAGCGGGGGAGCCAAAAACATTCAGTACTTC
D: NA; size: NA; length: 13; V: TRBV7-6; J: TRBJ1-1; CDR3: CASSSTPRTEAFF; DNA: TGTGCCAGCAGCTCCACACCCAGAACTGAAGCTTTCTTT
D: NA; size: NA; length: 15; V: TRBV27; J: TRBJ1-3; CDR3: CASSLSRAWGNTIYF; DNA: TGTGCCAGCAGTTTATCCAGGGCTTGGGGAAACACCATATATTTT
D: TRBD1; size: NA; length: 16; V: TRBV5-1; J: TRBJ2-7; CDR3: CASSLAPGQGPYEQYF; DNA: TGCGCCAGCAGCTTGGCCCCGGGACAGGGACCCTACGAGCAGTACTTC
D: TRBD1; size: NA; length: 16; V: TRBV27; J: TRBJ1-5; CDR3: CASSSRQGLSNQPQHF; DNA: TGTGCCAGCAGTTCCCGACAGGGCCTTAGCAATCAGCCCCAGCATTTT
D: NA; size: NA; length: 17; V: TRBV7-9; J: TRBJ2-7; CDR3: CASSGEAPGLAVYEQYF; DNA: TGTGCCAGCAGCGGAGAAGCCCCTGGGCTAGCCGTGTACGAGCAGTACTTC
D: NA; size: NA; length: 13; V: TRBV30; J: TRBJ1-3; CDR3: CAWSSAPGNTIYF; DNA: TGTGCCTGGAGTAGCGCTCCTGGAAACACCATATATTTT
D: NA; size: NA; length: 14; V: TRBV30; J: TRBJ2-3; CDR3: CAWSRKGSTDTQYF; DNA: TGTGCCTGGTCTAGAAAAGGTAGCACAGATACGCAGTATTTT
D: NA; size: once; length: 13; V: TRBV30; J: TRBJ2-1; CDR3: CAWRAGFYNEQFF; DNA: TGTGCCTGGAGAGCGGGCTTTTACAATGAGCAGTTCTTC
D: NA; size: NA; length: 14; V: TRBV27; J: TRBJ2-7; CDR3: CASSFRGKSYEQYF; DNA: TGTGCCAGCAGCTTCAGGGGAAAGTCCTACGAGCAGTACTTC
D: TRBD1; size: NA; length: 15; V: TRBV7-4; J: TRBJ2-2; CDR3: CASSSDRRDTGELFF; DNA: TGTGCCAGCAGCTCGGACAGGCGAGACACCGGGGAGCTGTTTTTT
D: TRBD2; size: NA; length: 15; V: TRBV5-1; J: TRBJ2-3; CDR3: CASSFRGRAPDTQYF; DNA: TGCGCCAGCAGCTTCCGCGGGAGGGCCCCAGATACGCAGTATTTT
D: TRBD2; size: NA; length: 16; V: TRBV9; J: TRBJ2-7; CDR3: CASSVLAGANAYEQYF; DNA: TGTGCCAGCAGCGTGTTAGCGGGAGCGAACGCCTACGAGCAGTACTTC
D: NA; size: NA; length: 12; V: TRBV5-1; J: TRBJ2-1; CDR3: CASSLALDEQFF; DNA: TGCGCCAGCAGCTTGGCCTTAGATGAGCAGTTCTTC
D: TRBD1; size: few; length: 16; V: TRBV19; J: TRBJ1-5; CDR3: CASSIAPSGTGQPQHF; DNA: TGTGCCAGTAGTATAGCCCCTTCAGGGACAGGCCAGCCCCAGCATTTT
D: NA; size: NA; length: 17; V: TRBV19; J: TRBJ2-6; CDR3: CASSPRTVRAGANVLTF; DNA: TGTGCCAGTAGTCCTCGGACAGTAAGGGCTGGGGCCAACGTCCTGACTTTC
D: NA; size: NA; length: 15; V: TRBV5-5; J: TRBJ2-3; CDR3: CASSSLGTRTDTQYF; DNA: TGTGCCAGCAGCTCGCTGGGGACACGGACAGATACGCAGTATTTT
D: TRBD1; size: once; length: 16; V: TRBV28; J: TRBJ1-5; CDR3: CASSFRDRGSNQPQHF; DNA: TGTGCCAGCAGTTTTAGGGACAGGGGTTCAAATCAGCCCCAGCATTTT
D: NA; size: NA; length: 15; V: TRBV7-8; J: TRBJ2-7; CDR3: CASSYRDIPTYEQYF; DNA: TGTGCCAGCAGCTACCGGGACATTCCTACCTACGAGCAGTACTTC
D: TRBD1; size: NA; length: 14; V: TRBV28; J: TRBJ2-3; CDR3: CASSRITGDHTQYF; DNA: TGTGCCAGCAGTCGTATAACAGGGGACCATACGCAGTATTTT
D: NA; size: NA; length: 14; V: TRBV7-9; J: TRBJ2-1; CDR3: CASSFLRFGGEQFF; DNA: TGTGCCAGCAGCTTCCTACGCTTCGGCGGTGAGCAGTTCTTC
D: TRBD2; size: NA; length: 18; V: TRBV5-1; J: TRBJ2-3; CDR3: CASSFLGQASGHTDTQYF; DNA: TGCGCCAGCAGCTTCTTAGGCCAGGCTAGCGGCCACACAGATACGCAGTATTTT
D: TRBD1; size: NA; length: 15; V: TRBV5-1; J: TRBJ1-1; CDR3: CASSPGQGKNTEAFF; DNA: TGCGCCAGCAGCCCCGGACAGGGCAAGAACACTGAAGCTTTCTTT
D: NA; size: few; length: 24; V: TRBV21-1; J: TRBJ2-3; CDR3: CASSKTVDGVAGEVGLFPPDTQYF; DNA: TGTGCCAGCAGCAAAACGGTCGATGGCGTAGCGGGAGAAGTCGGGCTCTTTCCCCCAGATACGCAGTATTTT
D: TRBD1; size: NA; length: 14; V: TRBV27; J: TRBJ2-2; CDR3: CASSTTGKSGELFF; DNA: TGTGCCAGCAGTACGACAGGGAAGTCCGGGGAGCTGTTTTTT
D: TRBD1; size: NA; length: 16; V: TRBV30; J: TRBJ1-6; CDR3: CAWSVGPGQVYSPLHF; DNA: TGTGCCTGGAGTGTAGGTCCAGGACAGGTCTATTCACCCCTCCACTTT
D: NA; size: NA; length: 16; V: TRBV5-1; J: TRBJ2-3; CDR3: CASSLSRLKEVDTQYF; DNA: TGCGCCAGCAGCTTGTCTCGCCTTAAAGAGGTAGATACGCAGTATTTT
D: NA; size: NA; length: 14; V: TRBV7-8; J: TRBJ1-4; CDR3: CASSLGQGLEKLFF; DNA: TGTGCCAGCAGCTTAGGCCAGGGATTGGAAAAACTGTTTTTT
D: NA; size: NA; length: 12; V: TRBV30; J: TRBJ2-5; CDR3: CAWSWGEETQYF; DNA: TGTGCCTGGAGTTGGGGGGAAGAGACCCAGTACTTC
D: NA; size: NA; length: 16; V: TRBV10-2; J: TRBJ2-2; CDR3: CASSDQGTPDGGELFF; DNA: TGCGCCAGCAGTGATCAGGGGACCCCGGATGGTGGGGAGCTGTTTTTT
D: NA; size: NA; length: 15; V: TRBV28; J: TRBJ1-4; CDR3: CASSHKGMLYEKLFF; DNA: TGTGCCAGCAGCCACAAGGGGATGCTGTATGAAAAACTGTTTTTT
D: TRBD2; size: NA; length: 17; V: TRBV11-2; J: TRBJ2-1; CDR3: CASSLQSPGLAGHEQFF; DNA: TGTGCCAGCAGTTTGCAAAGCCCGGGACTAGCGGGACATGAGCAGTTCTTC
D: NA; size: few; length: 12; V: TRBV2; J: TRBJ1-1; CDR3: CACGSSDTEAFF; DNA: TGTGCCTGTGGGAGTTCAGACACTGAAGCTTTCTTT
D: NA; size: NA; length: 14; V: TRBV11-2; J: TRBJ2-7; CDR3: CASSPITRPYEQYF; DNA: TGTGCCAGCAGCCCAATTACGCGCCCTTACGAGCAGTACTTC
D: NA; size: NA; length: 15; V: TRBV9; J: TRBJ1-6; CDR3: CASSVGGSPNSPLHF; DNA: TGTGCCAGCAGCGTAGGAGGCAGCCCTAATTCACCCCTCCACTTT
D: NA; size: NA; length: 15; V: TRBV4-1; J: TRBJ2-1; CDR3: CASSQDDTGRSEQFF; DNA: TGCGCCAGCAGCCAAGATGATACCGGGAGATCTGAGCAGTTCTTC